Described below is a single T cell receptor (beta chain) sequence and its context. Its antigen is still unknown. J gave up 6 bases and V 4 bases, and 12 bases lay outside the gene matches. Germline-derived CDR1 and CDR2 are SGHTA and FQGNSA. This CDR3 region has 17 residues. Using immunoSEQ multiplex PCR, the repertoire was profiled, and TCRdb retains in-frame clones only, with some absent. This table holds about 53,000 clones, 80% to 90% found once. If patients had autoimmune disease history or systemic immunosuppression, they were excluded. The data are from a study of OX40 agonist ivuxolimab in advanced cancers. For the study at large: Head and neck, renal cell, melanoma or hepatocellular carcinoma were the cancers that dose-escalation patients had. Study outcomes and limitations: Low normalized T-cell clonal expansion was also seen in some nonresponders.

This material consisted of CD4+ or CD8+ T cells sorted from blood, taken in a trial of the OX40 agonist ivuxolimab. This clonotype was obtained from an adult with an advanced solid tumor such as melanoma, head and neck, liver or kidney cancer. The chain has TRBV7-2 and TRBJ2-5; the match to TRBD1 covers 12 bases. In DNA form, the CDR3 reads TGTGCCAGCAGCTCCCCCCCCGGGACAGGGGGCTTGAAGACCCAGTACTTC. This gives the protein CASSSPPGTGGLKTQYF. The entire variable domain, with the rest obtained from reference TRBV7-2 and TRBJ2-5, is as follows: GAGVSQSPSNKVTEKGKDVELRCDPISGHTALYWYRQSLGQGLEFLIYFQGNSAPDKSGLPSDRFSAERTGGSVSTLTIQRTQQEDSAVYLCASSSPPGTGGLKTQYFGPGTRLLVL.